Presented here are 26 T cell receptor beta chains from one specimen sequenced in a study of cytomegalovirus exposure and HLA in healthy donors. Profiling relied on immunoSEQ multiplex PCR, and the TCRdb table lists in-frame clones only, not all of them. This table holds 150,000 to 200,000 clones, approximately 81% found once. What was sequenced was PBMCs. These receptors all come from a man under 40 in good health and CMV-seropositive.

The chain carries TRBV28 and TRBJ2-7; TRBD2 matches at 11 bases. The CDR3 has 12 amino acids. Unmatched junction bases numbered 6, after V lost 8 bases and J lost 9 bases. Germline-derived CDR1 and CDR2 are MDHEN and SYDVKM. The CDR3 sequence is CASVGTSGPQYF. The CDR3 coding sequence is TGTGCCAGCGTCGGGACTAGCGGCCCGCAGTACTTC.

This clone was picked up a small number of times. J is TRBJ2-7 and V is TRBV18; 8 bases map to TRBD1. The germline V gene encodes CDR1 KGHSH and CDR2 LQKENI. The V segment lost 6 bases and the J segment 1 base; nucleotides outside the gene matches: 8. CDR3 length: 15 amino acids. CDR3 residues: CASSQTQGASYEQYF. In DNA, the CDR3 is TGTGCCAGCTCCCAAACCCAGGGGGCGTCCTACGAGCAGTACTTC.

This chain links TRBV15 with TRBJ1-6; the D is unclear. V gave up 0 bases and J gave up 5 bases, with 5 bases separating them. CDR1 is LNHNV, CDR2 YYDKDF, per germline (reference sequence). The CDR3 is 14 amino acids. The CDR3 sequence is CATSRELNNSPLHF. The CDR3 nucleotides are TGTGCCACCAGCAGAGAACTTAATAATTCACCCCTCCACTTT.

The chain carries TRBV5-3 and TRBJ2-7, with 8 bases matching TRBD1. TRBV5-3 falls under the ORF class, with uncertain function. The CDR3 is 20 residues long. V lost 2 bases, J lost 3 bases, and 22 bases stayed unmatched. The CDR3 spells CARSFHFPGQDGGPFYEQYF. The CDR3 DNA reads TGTGCCAGAAGCTTCCACTTCCCGGGACAGGATGGGGGGCCTTTCTACGAGCAGTACTTC.

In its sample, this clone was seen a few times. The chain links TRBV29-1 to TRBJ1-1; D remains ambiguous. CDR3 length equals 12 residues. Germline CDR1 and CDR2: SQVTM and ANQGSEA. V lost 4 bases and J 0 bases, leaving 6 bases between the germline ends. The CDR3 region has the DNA TGCAGCGTTGGCGGCTTGAACACTGAAGCTTTCTTT. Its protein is CSVGGLNTEAFF.

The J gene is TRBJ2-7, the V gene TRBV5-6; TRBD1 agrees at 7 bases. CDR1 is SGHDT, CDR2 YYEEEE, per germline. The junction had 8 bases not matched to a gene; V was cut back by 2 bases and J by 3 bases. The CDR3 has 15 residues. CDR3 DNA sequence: TGTGCCAGCAGCTTTGGGGCAGGGGGATTCTACGAGCAGTACTTC. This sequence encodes CASSFGAGGFYEQYF.

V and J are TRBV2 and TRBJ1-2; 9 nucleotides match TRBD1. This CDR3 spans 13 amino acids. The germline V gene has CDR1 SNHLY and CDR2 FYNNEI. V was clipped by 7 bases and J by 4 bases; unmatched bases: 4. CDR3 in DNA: TGTGCCAGCACCGGGACAGGGATCTATGGCTACACCTTC. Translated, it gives CASTGTGIYGYTF.

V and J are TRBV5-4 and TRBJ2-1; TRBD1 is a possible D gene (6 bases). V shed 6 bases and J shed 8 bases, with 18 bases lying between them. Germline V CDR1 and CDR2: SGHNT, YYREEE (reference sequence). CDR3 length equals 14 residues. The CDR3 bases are TGTGCCAGCACCCTTCAGGGGTCCCTCGATGAGCAGTTCTTC. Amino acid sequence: CASTLQGSLDEQFF.

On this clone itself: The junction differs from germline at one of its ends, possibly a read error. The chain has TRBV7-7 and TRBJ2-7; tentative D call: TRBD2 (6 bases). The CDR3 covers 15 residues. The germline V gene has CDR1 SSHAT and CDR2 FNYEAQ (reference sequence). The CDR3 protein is CASSLRSGPTYEQYF. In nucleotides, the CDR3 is TGTGCTAGCAGCTTAAGGAGCGGGCCCACCTACGAGCAGTACTTC.

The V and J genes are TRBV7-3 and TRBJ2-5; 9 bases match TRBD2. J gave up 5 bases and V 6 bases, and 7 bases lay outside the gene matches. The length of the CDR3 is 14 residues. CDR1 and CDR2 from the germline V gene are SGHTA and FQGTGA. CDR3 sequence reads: CASSFSGSGETQYF. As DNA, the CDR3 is TGTGCCAGCAGTTTTAGCGGGAGTGGGGAGACCCAGTACTTC.

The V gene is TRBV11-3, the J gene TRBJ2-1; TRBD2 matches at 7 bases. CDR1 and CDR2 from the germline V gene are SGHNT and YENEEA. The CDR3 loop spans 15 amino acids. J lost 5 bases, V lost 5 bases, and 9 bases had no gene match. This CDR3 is CASSLGTTEHNEQFF. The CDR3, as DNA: TGTGCCAGCAGCCTAGGGACTACCGAGCACAATGAGCAGTTCTTC.

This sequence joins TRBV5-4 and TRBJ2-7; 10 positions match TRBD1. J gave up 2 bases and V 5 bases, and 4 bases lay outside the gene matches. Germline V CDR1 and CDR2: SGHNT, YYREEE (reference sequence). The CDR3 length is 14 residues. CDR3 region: CASRPGQGTYEQYF. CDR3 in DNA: TGTGCCAGCAGACCGGGACAGGGGACCTACGAGCAGTACTTC.

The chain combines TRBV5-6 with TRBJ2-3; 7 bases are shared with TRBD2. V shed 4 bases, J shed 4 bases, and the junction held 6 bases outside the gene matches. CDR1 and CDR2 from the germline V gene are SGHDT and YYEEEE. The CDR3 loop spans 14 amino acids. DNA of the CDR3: TGTGCCAGCAGCGGAAGCGGGACTTCAGATACGCAGTATTTT. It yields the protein CASSGSGTSDTQYF.

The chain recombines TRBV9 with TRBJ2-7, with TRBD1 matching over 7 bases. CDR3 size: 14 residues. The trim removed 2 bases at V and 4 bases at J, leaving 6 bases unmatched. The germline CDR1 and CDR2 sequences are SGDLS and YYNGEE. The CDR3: CASSVQGDSYEQYF. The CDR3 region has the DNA TGTGCCAGCAGCGTCCAGGGGGATAGTTACGAGCAGTACTTC.

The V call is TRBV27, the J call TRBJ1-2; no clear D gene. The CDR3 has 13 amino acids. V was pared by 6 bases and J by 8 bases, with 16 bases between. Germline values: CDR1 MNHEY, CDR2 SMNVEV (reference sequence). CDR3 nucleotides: TGTGCCAGCAGGGGTAATACAGCTGCCGGCTACACCTTC. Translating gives CASRGNTAAGYTF.

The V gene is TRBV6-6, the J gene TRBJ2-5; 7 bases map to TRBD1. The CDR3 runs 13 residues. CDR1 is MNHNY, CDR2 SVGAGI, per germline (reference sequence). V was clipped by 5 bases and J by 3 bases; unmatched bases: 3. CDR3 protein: CASSKGGEETQYF. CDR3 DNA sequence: TGTGCCAGCAGTAAAGGGGGCGAAGAGACCCAGTACTTC.

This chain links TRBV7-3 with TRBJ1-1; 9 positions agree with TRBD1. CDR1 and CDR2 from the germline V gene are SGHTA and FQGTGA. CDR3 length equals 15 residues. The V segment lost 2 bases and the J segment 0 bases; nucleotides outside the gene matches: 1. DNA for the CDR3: TGTGCCAGCAGCTTAGGGACAGGGTTGAACACTGAAGCTTTCTTT. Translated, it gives CASSLGTGLNTEAFF.

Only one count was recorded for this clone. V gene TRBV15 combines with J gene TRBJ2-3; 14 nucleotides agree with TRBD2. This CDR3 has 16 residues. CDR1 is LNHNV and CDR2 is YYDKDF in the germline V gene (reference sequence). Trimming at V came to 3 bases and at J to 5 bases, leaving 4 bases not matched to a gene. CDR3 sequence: CATSRTSGGVLDTQYF. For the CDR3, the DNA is TGTGCCACCAGCAGGACTAGCGGGGGGGTTTTAGATACGCAGTATTTT.

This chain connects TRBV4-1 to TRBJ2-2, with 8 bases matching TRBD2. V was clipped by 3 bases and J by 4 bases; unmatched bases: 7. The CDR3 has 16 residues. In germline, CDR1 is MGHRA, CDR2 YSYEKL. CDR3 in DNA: TGCGCCAGCAGCCACCCCCCCGGGACTAGCACCGGGGAGCTGTTTTTT. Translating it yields CASSHPPGTSTGELFF.

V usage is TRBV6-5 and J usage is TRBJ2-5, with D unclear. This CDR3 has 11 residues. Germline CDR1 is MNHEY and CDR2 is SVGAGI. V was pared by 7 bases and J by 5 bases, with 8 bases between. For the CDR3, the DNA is TGTGCCAGCACCGACGGGGAGACCCAGTACTTC. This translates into CASTDGETQYF.

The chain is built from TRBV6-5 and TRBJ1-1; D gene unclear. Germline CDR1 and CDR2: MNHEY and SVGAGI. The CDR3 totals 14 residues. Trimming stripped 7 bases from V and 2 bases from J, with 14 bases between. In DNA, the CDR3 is TGTGCCAGCACCCGTGTGGAGGGTAACACTGAAGCTTTCTTT. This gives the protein CASTRVEGNTEAFF.

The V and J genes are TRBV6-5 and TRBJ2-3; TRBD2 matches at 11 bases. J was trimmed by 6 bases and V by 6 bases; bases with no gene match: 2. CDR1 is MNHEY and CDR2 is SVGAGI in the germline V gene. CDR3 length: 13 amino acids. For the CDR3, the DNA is TGTGCCAGCAGGGGGACTAGCGGTGATACGCAGTATTTT. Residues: CASRGTSGDTQYF.

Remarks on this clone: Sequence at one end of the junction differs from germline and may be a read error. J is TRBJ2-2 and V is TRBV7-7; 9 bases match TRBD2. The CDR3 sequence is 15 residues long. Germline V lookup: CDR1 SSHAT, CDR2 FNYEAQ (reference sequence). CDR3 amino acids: CASSLRATSGGELFF. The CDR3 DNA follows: TGTGCTAGCAGCTTACGCGCGACTAGCGGAGGGGAGCTGTTTTTT.

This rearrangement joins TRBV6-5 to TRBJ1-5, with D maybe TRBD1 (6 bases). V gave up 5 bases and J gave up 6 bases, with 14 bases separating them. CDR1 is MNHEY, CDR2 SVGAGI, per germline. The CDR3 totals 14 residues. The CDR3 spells CASSEVGGLQPQHF. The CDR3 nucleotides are TGTGCCAGCAGTGAAGTGGGGGGGCTTCAGCCCCAGCATTTT.

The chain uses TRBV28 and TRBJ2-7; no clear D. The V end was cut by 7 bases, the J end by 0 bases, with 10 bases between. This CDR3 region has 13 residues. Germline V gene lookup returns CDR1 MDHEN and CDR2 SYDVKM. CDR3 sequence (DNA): TGTGCCAGCACCCCCCCCCTCTCCTACGAGCAGTACTTC. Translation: CASTPPLSYEQYF. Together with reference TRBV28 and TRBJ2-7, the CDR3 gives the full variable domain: DVKVTQSSRYLVKRTGEKVFLECVQDMDHENMFWYRQDPGLGLRLIYFSYDVKMKEKGDIPEGYSVSREKKERFSLILESASTNQTSMYLCASTPPLSYEQYFGPGTRLTVT.

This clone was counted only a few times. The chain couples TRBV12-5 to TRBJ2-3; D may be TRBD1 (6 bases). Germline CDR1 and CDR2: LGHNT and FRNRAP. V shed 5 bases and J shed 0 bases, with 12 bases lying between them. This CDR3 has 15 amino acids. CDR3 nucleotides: TGTGCTAGTGGTCGTGACGGACAGAGCACAGATACGCAGTATTTT. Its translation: CASGRDGQSTDTQYF.